Presented here are 26 T cell receptor beta chains from one specimen sequenced in a study of T cells in Graves' hyperthyroidism and ophthalmopathy. Amplified TCR beta CDR3 regions came from RNA transcripts. During a first-round RT-PCR of the TCR CDR3, the HTBI primer set was used. MiXCR, applied by TCRdb to the multiplex PCR reads, yields one record per CDR3 protein. The table includes some 510,000 distinct CDR3 sequences, more than 20% detected once. Sequencing was performed on blood. The receptors originated from a man aged 18 to 30 with Graves' hyperthyroidism.

The chain is built from TRBV2 and TRBJ2-5; 8 positions agree with TRBD2. The junction had 16 bases not matched to a gene; V was cut back by 9 bases and J by 7 bases. This CDR3 comprises 15 residues. Per the germline V gene, CDR1 is SNHLY and CDR2 is FYNNEI. DNA for the CDR3: TGTGCCAGTGGAAAGGGTCCGGGGGGGCCGGGGACCCAGTACTTC. It codes for CASGKGPGGPGTQYF.

This clonotype was recorded at least ten times. The chain recombines TRBV6-5 with TRBJ1-2; D may be TRBD1 (6 bases). This CDR3 comprises 13 residues. Germline CDR1 and CDR2: MNHEY and SVGAGI. V was shortened by 10 bases and J by 0 bases, with 12 bases between the two germline ends. The CDR3 here is CATRDIPNYGYTF. The CDR3 bases are TGTGCCACACGGGACATCCCTAACTATGGCTACACCTTC.

This clonotype was counted many times. The chain joins TRBV28 to TRBJ1-1, with D possibly TRBD1 on 5 matching bases. This CDR3 is built from 15 residues. Germline assignment: CDR1 MDHEN and CDR2 SYDVKM. Deletions cut 5 bases from V and 2 bases from J, with 15 bases between. The CDR3 DNA sequence: TGTGCCAGCAGTCCCCAAGGGGAGCCAAACACTGAAGCTTTCTTT. Translation gives CASSPQGEPNTEAFF.

The rearrangement joins TRBV28 to TRBJ1-5; no clear D. V was trimmed by 7 bases and J by 7 bases, leaving 17 bases between them. This CDR3 has 14 amino acids. Germline assignment: CDR1 MDHEN and CDR2 SYDVKM. In DNA, the CDR3 is TGTGCCAGCAACGACATATCGGTGATCCAGCCCCAGCATTTT. Protein product: CASNDISVIQPQHF.

The sample holds many counts of this clonotype. This chain uses TRBV19 with TRBJ1-1; 10 bases are shared with TRBD1. The CDR3 sequence is 17 residues long. Unmatched junction bases numbered 7, after V lost 3 bases and J lost 0 bases. Germline V gives CDR1 LNHDA, CDR2 SQIVND (reference sequence). CDR3 loop: CASSILGQGGMNTEAFF. The DNA of the CDR3 is TGTGCCAGTAGTATCTTAGGACAGGGGGGTATGAACACTGAAGCTTTCTTT.

The chain recombines TRBV6-5 with TRBJ2-7; 13 nucleotides line up with TRBD2. The CDR3 has 16 amino acids. V was clipped by 5 bases and J by 2 bases; unmatched bases: 6. The germline CDR1 and CDR2 sequences are MNHEY and SVGAGI. CDR3 nucleotides: TGTGCCAGCAGTACATCGACTAGCGGGAGGACCTACGAGCAGTACTTC. Translated: CASSTSTSGRTYEQYF.

The chain has TRBV30 and TRBJ1-3; D is uncertain. The CDR3 spans 11 residues. V gave up 3 bases and J gave up 5 bases, with 5 bases separating them. Germline V gene sequence: CDR1 GTSNPN, CDR2 SVGIG (reference sequence). Here the CDR3 DNA reads TGTGCCTGGAGCAGAAGAAACACCATATATTTT. The encoded protein is CAWSRRNTIYF.

This clonotype was observed a handful of times. V gene TRBV11-2 combines with J gene TRBJ2-7; D gene unclear. Germline values: CDR1 SGHAT, CDR2 FQNNGV. This CDR3 spans 13 amino acids. The V end was cut by 6 bases, the J end by 1 base, with 10 bases between. This CDR3 is CASRHLGSYEQYF. CDR3 bases: TGTGCCAGCAGACACCTCGGGTCCTACGAGCAGTACTTC.

This clonotype was seen many times. The chain carries TRBV28 and TRBJ1-5, with a possible D match to TRBD1 (5 bases). CDR3 length: 14 residues. Germline V gene lookup returns CDR1 MDHEN and CDR2 SYDVKM. V was cut by 7 bases and J by 0 bases, with 10 bases left in between. CDR3 protein: CASTYDSSNQPQHF. In DNA form, the CDR3 reads TGTGCCAGCACCTACGACAGTAGCAATCAGCCCCAGCATTTT.

The chain has TRBV13 and TRBJ1-3; tentatively, D is TRBD1 (6 bases). The V and J ends lost 5 bases and 5 bases respectively, with 13 bases between them. The CDR3 extends over 14 amino acids. Germline V lookup: CDR1 PRHDT, CDR2 FYEKMQ (reference sequence). As DNA, the CDR3 is TGTGCCAGCAGCGGATGGACAGAGAGAAACACCATATATTTT. Protein product: CASSGWTERNTIYF.

Turning to this clonotype: With a much larger clone just one base away, this may be a read error. The rearrangement joins TRBV28 to TRBJ1-1; tentative D call: TRBD1 (5 bases). CDR1 and CDR2 (germline): MDHEN, SYDVKM. The CDR3 spans 13 residues. CDR3: CAIRTGLNTEACF. The CDR3, as DNA: TGTGCCATCCGAACAGGCTTGAACACTGAAGCTTGCTTT.

This clonotype was recorded at least ten times. The chain links TRBV19 to TRBJ1-1; unclear D gene. Trimming removed 7 bases at V and 11 bases at J, with 20 bases between. The CDR3 length is 13 residues. Germline V gives CDR1 LNHDA, CDR2 SQIVND (reference sequence). The CDR3 spells CASTPSTPLDAFF. The CDR3 DNA is TGTGCCAGTACCCCGAGTACCCCCCTGGACGCTTTCTTT.

This clonotype was counted at least ten times. The chain joins TRBV28 to TRBJ2-5; the D gene could be TRBD1 or TRBD2 (6 bases each). The CDR3 has 15 residues. V was trimmed by 3 bases and J by 5 bases, leaving 16 bases between them. The germline V gene has CDR1 MDHEN and CDR2 SYDVKM. The CDR3: CASSFRGVFPETQYF. The CDR3 coding sequence is TGTGCCAGCAGTTTTAGGGGGGTTTTCCCGGAGACCCAGTACTTC.

The rearrangement joins TRBV19 to TRBJ1-1; TRBD1 matches at 7 bases. The germline gives CDR1 LNHDA, CDR2 SQIVND (reference sequence). CDR3 length: 15 amino acids. Trimming cost V 5 bases and J 1 base; bases outside gene matches: 7. The CDR3 spells CASSVMTGPNTEAFF. In DNA, the CDR3 is TGTGCCAGTAGTGTAATGACAGGGCCGAACACTGAAGCTTTCTTT.

In this sample, this clonotype turned up many times. The chain employs TRBV2 and TRBJ1-2; D gene unclear. This CDR3 contains 14 residues. Trimming left V 9 bases short and J 0 bases short, with 14 bases between. Per germline, CDR1 SNHLY and CDR2 FYNNEI. Written as DNA, the CDR3 is TGTGCCAGGGCCGGGCCTAACCCTAACTATGGCTACACCTTC. This codes for CARAGPNPNYGYTF.

There are many counts of this clonotype. The chain combines TRBV19 with TRBJ1-1; D not certain. Looked up from germline, CDR1 is LNHDA and CDR2 is SQIVND (reference sequence). The germline V and J ends were trimmed by 7 bases and 1 base, with 19 bases remaining between them. The length of the CDR3 is 16 residues. The CDR3 sequence is CASTPRSWYENTEAFF. The CDR3, as DNA: TGTGCCAGTACCCCCCGGTCGTGGTATGAGAACACTGAAGCTTTCTTT.

This chain connects TRBV5-5 to TRBJ1-1; TRBD1 is a possible D gene (5 bases). The CDR3 runs to 12 residues. In germline, CDR1 is SGHKS, CDR2 YYEKEE (reference sequence). The ends were cut back, 5 bases at V and 6 bases at J, with 11 bases in the middle. The chain's CDR3 is CASRGLGPEAFF. The CDR3, as DNA: TGTGCCAGCAGGGGGCTAGGTCCTGAAGCTTTCTTT.

In its sample, this clonotype was seen a few times. The chain couples TRBV6-1 to TRBJ2-1; 10 bases align to TRBD1. The CDR3 has 14 residues. Germline V gene lookup returns CDR1 MNHNS and CDR2 SASEGT. The trim removed 7 bases at V and 12 bases at J, leaving 12 bases unmatched. The CDR3 region is CASTAGTGASLQFF. CDR3 DNA sequence: TGTGCCAGCACCGCCGGGACAGGGGCCTCCCTGCAGTTCTTC.

At least ten counts were recorded for this clonotype. V is TRBV28 and J is TRBJ1-2; D is unresolved. From germline, CDR1 is MDHEN and CDR2 SYDVKM. The CDR3 covers 13 residues. The V and J ends lost 4 bases and 8 bases respectively, with 14 bases between them. The CDR3 coding sequence is TGTGCCAGCAGTTCCCTAAGTACGCGCGGCTACACCTTC. As protein: CASSSLSTRGYTF.

The J gene is TRBJ2-4, the V gene TRBV29-1, with D perhaps TRBD2 (6 bases). The CDR3 is 13 amino acids. V lost 4 bases to trimming and J lost 3 bases, with 10 bases between them. The germline CDR1 and CDR2 sequences are SQVTM and ANQGSEA. CDR3 DNA sequence: TGCAGCGTTGTAGTGGGGGGCAAAAACATTCAGTACTTC. It yields the protein CSVVVGGKNIQYF.

The rearrangement links TRBV7-2 to TRBJ1-1; 7 positions match TRBD1. The CDR3 has 15 residues. Losses at the gene ends were 0 bases for V and 8 bases for J; bases not matched to a gene: 9. From germline, CDR1 is SGHTA and CDR2 FQGNSA. CDR3: CASSLAYRGHWEAFF. The CDR3 nucleotides read TGTGCCAGCAGCTTAGCCTACAGGGGTCATTGGGAAGCTTTCTTT.

This clonotype was seen ten or more times. The chain combines TRBV5-1 with TRBJ1-5; D is unclear. Per the germline V gene, CDR1 is SGHRS and CDR2 is YFSETQ. V was pared by 5 bases and J by 8 bases, with 8 bases between. CDR3 length equals 11 residues. CDR3 in amino acids: CASRLQKPQHF. In DNA, the CDR3 is TGCGCCAGCAGGCTGCAGAAGCCCCAGCATTTT.

The chain is built from TRBV13 and TRBJ1-2, with 8 nucleotides matching TRBD1. The CDR3 consists of 16 residues. V lost 5 bases and J lost 2; bases outside the gene matches: 10. In germline, CDR1 is PRHDT, CDR2 FYEKMQ (reference sequence). The DNA of the CDR3 is TGTGCCAGCAGCCCGCGGACAGGGATATACAACTATGGCTACACCTTC. Encoded protein: CASSPRTGIYNYGYTF.

This clonotype was seen at least ten times. CDR3 in amino acids: CSAPWGGGQETQYF. CDR3 in DNA: TGCAGTGCACCTTGGGGGGGAGGGCAAGAGACCCAGTACTTC. The chain has TRBV20-1 and TRBJ2-5; TRBD2 matches 7 bases. CDR1 is DFQATT, CDR2 SNEGSKA, per germline (reference sequence). This CDR3 comprises 14 residues. The ends lost 6 bases at V and 2 bases at J; junction bases unmatched: 9.

This clonotype has a count of ten or more. V usage is TRBV2 and J usage is TRBJ1-6; TRBD1 matches 9 bases. The CDR3 is made up of 17 amino acids. Germline lookup yields CDR1 SNHLY and CDR2 FYNNEI. The V gene end was trimmed by 6 bases and the J gene end by 3 bases; junction bases not matched to a gene: 9. The CDR3 protein is CASRPPPGQGYNSPLHF. Written as DNA, the CDR3 is TGTGCCAGCAGACCACCTCCGGGACAGGGCTATAATTCACCCCTCCACTTT.

This clonotype came up a few times. The genes are TRBV5-1 and TRBJ2-2, with TRBD1 as a possible D gene (6 bases). This CDR3 spans 15 amino acids. V was pared by 4 bases and J by 0 bases, with 10 bases between. The germline CDR1 and CDR2 sequences are SGHRS and YFSETQ. The DNA of the CDR3 is TGCGCCAGCAGCCCCCGGGACACGAACACCGGGGAGCTGTTTTTT. It specifies CASSPRDTNTGELFF.